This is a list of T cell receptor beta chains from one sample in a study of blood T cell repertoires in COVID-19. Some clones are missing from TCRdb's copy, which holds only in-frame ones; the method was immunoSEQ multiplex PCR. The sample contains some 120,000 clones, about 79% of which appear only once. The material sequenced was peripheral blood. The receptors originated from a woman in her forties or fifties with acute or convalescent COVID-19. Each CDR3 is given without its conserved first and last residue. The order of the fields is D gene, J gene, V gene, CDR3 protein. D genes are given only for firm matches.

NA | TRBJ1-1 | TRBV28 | ASSRLLMDTEAF
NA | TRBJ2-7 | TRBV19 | ASRGPLDEQY
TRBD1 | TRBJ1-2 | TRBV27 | ATTGGAGGYT
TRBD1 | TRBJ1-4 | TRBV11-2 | ASSTGQQIPNEKLF
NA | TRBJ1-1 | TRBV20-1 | SASEGSREAF
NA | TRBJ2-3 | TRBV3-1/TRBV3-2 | ASSQEDPLWGGPDTQY
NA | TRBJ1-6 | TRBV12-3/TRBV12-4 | ASRVRGDSPLH
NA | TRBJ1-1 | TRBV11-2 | ASSLEGSGKAF
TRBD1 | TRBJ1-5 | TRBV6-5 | ASRRTGGNQPQH
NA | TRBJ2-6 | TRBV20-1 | SASEGIGANVLT
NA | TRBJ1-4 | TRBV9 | ASSERVGGTNEKLF
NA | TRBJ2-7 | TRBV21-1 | ASSKASVYEQY
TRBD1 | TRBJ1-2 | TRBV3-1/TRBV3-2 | ASSQGTGAKGYT
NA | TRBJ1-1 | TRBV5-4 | ASSLWTSTEAF
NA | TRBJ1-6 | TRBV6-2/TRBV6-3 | ASSYSNPGGSHSPLH
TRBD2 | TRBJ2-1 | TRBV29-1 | SVVLLAGYNEQF
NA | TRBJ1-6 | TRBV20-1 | SASPGDHSPLH
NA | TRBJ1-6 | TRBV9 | ASSVASSPLH
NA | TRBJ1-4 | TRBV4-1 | ASSRETVSTNEKLF
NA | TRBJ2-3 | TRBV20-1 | SASWGRASTDTQY
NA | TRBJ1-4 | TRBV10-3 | AISADATNEKLF
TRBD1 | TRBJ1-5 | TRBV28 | ASSLVDRDQPQH
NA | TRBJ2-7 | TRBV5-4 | ASSLNTYEQY
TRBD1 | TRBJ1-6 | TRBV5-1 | ASSLQGDRGNSPLH
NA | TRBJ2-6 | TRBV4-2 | ASSQEIRVGANVLT
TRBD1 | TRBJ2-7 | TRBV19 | ASSDRGYEQY
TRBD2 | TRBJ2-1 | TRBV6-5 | ASSSGTSFKQF
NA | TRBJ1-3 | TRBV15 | ATSRDLEFSGNTIY
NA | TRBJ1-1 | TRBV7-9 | ASSHKNNRDKGTEAF
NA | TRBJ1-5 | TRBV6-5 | ASRSTVNQPQH
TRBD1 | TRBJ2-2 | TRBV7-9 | ASSLVPGGGTGELF
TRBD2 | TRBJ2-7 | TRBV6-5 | ASSWGLDPYEQY
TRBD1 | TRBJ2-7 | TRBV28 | ASSFPGGGEQY
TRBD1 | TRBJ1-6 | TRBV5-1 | ASSLEGQDNSPLH
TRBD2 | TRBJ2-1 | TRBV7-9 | ASSLLVAGVNNEQF
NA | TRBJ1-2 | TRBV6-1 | ASSDERNYGYT
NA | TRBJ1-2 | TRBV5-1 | ASSFGGQGYGYT
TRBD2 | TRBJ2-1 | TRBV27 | ASRSGGQGEQF
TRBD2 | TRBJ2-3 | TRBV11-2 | ARSSGESTDTQY
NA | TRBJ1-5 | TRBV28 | ASSSPGISNQPQH
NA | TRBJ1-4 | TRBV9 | ASSPGPGSEKLF
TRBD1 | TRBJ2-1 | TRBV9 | ASSGPGQYNEQF
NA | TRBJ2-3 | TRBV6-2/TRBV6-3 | ASSYVFQWTQY
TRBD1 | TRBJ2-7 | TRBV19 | ASRETGVYEQY
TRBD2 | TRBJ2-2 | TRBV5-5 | ASSLSTSDTLVSGELF
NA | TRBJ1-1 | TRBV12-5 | ASASQGSGVEAF
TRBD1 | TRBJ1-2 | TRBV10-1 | ASSEGTGANYGYT
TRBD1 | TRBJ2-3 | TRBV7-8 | ASSPYRLPGQGSGTQY
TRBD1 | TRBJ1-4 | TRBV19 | ASSTTGDSGKLF
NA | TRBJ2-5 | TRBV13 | ASSLKGSGYETQY
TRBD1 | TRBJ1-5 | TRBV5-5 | ASSTGTDNQPQH
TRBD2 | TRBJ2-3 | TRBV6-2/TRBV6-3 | ASSYAPLAGGPRDTQY
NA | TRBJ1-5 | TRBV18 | ASSPQSGDNQPQH
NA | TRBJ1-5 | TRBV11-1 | ASSLGSGQPQH